This T cell receptor (beta chain) derives from a study of T cells in Graves' hyperthyroidism and ophthalmopathy. RNA transcripts provided the source from which TCR beta CDR3 regions were amplified. HTBI primers drove first-round RT-PCR of the TCR CDR3. Each CDR3 protein is one row after TCRdb ran MiXCR on the multiplex PCR reads. This repertoire shows around 500,000 distinct CDR3 sequences, around 15% found once; its top ten account for less than 20%. From germline, CDR1 is SGHVS and CDR2 FNYEAQ. The CDR3 loop spans 16 amino acids. V trimming: 2 bases; J trimming: 6 bases; junction bases outside the gene matches: 3. The authors obtained PBMCs from more than 8 ml of fresh peripheral blood.

Input material: blood. The sequence derives from a woman aged 18 to 35 with Graves' hyperthyroidism. The rearrangement links TRBV7-6 to TRBJ2-1, with 14 bases aligning to TRBD2. The CDR3 DNA follows: TGTGCCAGCAGCTTAAAGGGACTAGCGGGAGTCAATGAGCAGTTCTTC. Its protein product is CASSLKGLAGVNEQFF.